This TCR beta chain was retrieved from a study of blood T cells in healthy people across ages. The second PCR ran roughly 6 to 12 cycles with a sample-barcoded 5' primer and J-beta primers. Each CDR3 protein gets one entry after TCRdb re-called the 5' RACE reads with MiXCR. The repertoire consists of some 550,000 distinct CDR3 sequences, with more than 45% occurring once and the leading ten covering about 26%. The CDR3 runs to 14 residues. Germline CDR1 is SGHTA and CDR2 is FQGNSA. The V end lost 1 base, the J end lost 4 bases, and 10 bases lay between the germline ends. The chain carries TRBV7-2 and TRBJ1-2; D ambiguous. The material sequenced was blood. This TCR derives from a man aged 80 or over in good health. The DNA of the CDR3 is TGTGCCAGCAGCTTAGGGGGTGGATTCTATGGCTACACCTTC. Its protein product is CASSLGGGFYGYTF. The variable domain in full, completed from reference TRBV7-2 and TRBJ1-2, reads GAGVSQSPSNKVTEKGKDVELRCDPISGHTALYWYRQSLGQGLEFLIYFQGNSAPDKSGLPSDRFSAERTGGSVSTLTIQRTQQEDSAVYLCASSLGGGFYGYTFGSGTRLTVV.